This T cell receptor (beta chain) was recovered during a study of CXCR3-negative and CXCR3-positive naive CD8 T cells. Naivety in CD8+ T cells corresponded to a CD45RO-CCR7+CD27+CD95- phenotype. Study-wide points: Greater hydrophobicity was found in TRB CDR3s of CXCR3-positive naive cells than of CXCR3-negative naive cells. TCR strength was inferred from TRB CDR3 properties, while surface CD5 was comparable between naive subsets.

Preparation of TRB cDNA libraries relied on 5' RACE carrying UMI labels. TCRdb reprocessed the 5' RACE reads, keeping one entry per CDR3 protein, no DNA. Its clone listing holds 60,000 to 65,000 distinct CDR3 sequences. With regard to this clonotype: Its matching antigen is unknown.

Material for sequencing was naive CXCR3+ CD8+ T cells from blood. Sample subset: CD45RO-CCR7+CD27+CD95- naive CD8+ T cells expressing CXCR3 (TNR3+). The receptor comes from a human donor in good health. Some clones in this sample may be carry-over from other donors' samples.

This CDR3 is CASSAGQEFDEQYF. The V gene is TRBV9, the J gene TRBJ2-7. The germline CDR1 and CDR2 sequences are SGDLS and YYNGEE. The CDR3 spans 14 residues.